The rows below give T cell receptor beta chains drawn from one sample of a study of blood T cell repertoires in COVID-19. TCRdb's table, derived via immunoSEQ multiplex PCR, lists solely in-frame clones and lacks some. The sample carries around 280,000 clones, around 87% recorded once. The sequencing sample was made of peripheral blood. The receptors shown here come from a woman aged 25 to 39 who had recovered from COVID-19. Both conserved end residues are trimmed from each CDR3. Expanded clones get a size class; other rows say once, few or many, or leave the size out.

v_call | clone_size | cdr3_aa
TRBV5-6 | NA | ASSLGDRDNYGYT
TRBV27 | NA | ASRPPGLATGELF
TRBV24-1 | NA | ATSDLGPSGIYEQY
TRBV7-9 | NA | ASSTEVQPQH
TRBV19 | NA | ASSMGGILVYEQF
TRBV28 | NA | ASSRGLAGGLLDEQF
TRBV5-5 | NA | ASSPWTSYEQY
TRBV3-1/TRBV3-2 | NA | ASSQAAPAGGMETQY
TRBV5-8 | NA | ASSFLSSYNEQF
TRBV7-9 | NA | ASSMTGDNQPQH
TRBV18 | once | ATLRDSQETQY
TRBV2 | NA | ASSAGRDTQY
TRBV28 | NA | ASSFRGGNTEAF
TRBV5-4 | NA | ASSLSLSTDTQY
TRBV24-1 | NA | ATGEGETQY
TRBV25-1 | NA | ASSENGGSAFDRLF
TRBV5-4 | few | ASSWGDRGREQY
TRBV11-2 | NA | ASSLGQLLAADTQY
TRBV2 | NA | ASYPGPSTNTEAF
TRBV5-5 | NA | ASSRGRIDYSTYNEQF
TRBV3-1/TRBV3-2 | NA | ASSQAFGGIGEQY
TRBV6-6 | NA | ASSYAGQGNYGYT
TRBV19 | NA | ASTTRVEGLAGNTGELF
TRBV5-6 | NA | ASTRTGNSPLH
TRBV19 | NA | ASSIGLAGGRGEQF
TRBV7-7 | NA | ASSLDSSSETQY
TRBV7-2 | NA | ASSLVGPQPQH
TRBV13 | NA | ASSAIRRQGAYEQY
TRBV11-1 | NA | ASSLVRGSEQY
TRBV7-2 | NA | ASSPGADTQY
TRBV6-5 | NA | ASSSKLTEAF
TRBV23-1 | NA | ASSQSGRAHRGNQQF
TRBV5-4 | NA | ASNIRGQGRTDTQY
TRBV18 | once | ASSPPGQGGRETQY
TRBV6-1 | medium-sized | ASSERLAGAYEQY
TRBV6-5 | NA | ASTSDNTDEQY
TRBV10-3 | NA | AISEVASGHNEQF
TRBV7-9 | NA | ASSPPIAQETQY
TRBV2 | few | ASRSGLGYEQY
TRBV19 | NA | ASSIIGGTGFSDTEAF
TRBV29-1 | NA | SVQGSNYGYT
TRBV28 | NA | ASSSLTGGGNQPQH
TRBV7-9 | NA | ASSFGGLAEAF
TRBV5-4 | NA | ASSPGQGGEDTQY
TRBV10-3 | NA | AIHPGGGGYT
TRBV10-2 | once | ASSERGGGARDTQY
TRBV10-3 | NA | AIRRESGTDTQY
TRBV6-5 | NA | ASRTWGTAYNEQF
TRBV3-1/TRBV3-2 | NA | ASSHRYRGYEQY
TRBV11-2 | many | ASSLPGYSYNEQF
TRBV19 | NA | ASSIAPGLEPQH